This T cell receptor (beta chain) was identified during a study of early T cells in non-severe SARS-CoV-2 infection. The library protocol tagged individual cDNA molecules with unique molecular identifiers. TCRdb independently ran MiXCR on the 5' RACE reads; one entry per CDR3 protein. The table includes 100,000 or so distinct CDR3 sequences, 16% detected once. The CDR3 sequence is 13 residues long. The germline CDR1 and CDR2 sequences are KGHSH and LQKENI. The ends lost 3 bases at V and 5 bases at J; junction bases unmatched: 1. The input for sequencing was whole blood, taken at baseline. The TCR originated in an adult who was a healthcare worker with PCR-confirmed SARS-CoV-2 infection or an uninfected control (not recorded which). The chain is built from TRBV18 and TRBJ2-3, with 8 positions matching TRBD2. This CDR3 reads CASSPLAGDTQYF. The CDR3 DNA is TGTGCCAGCTCACCTCTAGCGGGAGATACGCAGTATTTT. Complete variable domain (other parts from reference TRBV18 and TRBJ2-3): NAGVMQNPRHLVRRRGQEARLRCSPMKGHSHVYWYRQLPEEGLKFMVYLQKENIIDESGMPKERFSAEFPKEGPSILRIQQVVRGDSAAYFCASSPLAGDTQYFGPGTRLTVL.